The TCR beta chain under discussion was sequenced for a study of blood T cell repertoires in COVID-19 (dated by TCRdb to about 2020). Looking at the study overall: Samples covering the acute and convalescent phases of COVID-19 were provided by collaborators in the United States, Italy and Spain. Nearly every sample came with metadata listing a de-identified subject ID, COVID-19 status, age in years and sex. Where HLA class I and class II types were available, the types were taken from metadata supplied by the sample provider, not from assay-based typing. The repertoires were released in a freely available public database meant as a resource for research on the immune response to SARS-CoV-2. The samples were drawn from two sources: the first 160 participants of the ongoing ImmuneRACE study, and 1,000 to 1,500 subjects contributed by 6 global collaborators. The material from the prospective study consisted of cDNA or gDNA derived from T cells, B-cell-depleted T cells, or PBMCs. The dataset comprised deeply sampled blood TCRbeta repertoires from subjects exposed to, actively infected with, or recovered from COVID-19. On the study overall, not on this receptor specifically: The quantity of clinical and demographic metadata differed by source and by participant and was supplied without curation.

In regard to this clone: The specificity of this receptor is unknown. It has no much larger one-base neighbor in the sample; base qualities were not kept.

The immunoSEQ Assay, a bias-controlled multiplex PCR, was used to amplify TCRbeta CDR3 regions from genomic DNA. In the paper's pipeline: Within the assay, amplification of reference gene primers was used to estimate how many nucleated cells each sample contained. Sequence reads were collapsed and filtered to measure the absolute abundance of every unique TCRbeta CDR3 rearrangement. For each sample, productive Simpson clonality was calculated as the square root of Simpson's diversity index over productive rearrangements. TCRdb carries this immuneACCESS record with in-frame sequences only. Its versions omit some clonotypes, under half of them owing to an unresolved V gene in the studies checked, with the rest unexplained. V and J calls and clone size follow that table, whereas D and trimming were derived from the DNA. Recorded for this sample are hundreds of thousands of clones; roughly 86% of them occurred a single time. The ten largest clones add up to around 1.9% of the sample.

Participants in the prospective study were enrolled through a virtual design, were aged about 18 to 90 years, and lived in roughly 24 United States geographic areas. In the prospective study, cohorts were assigned on the basis of participant-reported clinical history obtained from a screening survey and a study questionnaire. For ImmuneRACE Cohort 3, a participant was defined as recovered based on two consecutive negative NP/OP PCR tests, clearance by a healthcare professional, or resolution of symptoms. In the prospective study, mobile phlebotomists collected whole blood, serum and a nasopharyngeal or oropharyngeal swab from each participant. Additional blood draws and questionnaires over an approximately 2-month period could optionally be provided by prospective study participants. Prospective study blood samples were shipped either frozen or at room temperature before DNA extraction. This clonotype was obtained from a woman between 45 and 65 years old who had recovered from COVID-19. The sample taken for sequencing was PBMCs or T cells enriched from blood (not recorded which).

The DNA sequence is as follows: TGCAGCGTTGAAAATCAGGCGACGAACACTGAAGCTTTCTTT. The translation is CSVENQATNTEAFF. This sequence uses TRBV29-1 and TRBJ1-1; confidence is insufficient to name the D gene. Taken from cysteine to phenylalanine, the CDR3 has 14 residues. Only CDR3 DNA remains: 42 bases, in frame from the first base. V was cut back by 2 bases and J by 1 base, leaving a gap of 11 bases between them. Per the germline V gene, SQVTM is the CDR1 and ANQGSEA is the CDR2.